The entry below describes one T cell receptor beta chain. These data originate in a study of OX40 agonist ivuxolimab in advanced cancers. Study as a whole: As their treatment, patients were administered ivuxolimab, an agonistic anti-OX40 (CD134) antibody.

Here immunoSEQ multiplex PCR was the method, and the copy in TCRdb shows in-frame clones only, minus some. The sample yields about 73,000 clones, roughly 85% seen once. V lost 8 bases and J lost 0, with 10 bases in between. The CDR3 runs 13 residues. The germline gives CDR1 LNHDA, CDR2 SQIVND (reference sequence). The rearrangement uses TRBV19 and TRBJ1-1; D is uncertain. The clonotype originates from an adult with an advanced solid tumor such as melanoma, head and neck, liver or kidney cancer. This material consisted of CD4+ or CD8+ T cells sorted from blood, taken in a trial of the OX40 agonist ivuxolimab. The CDR3 DNA is TGTGCCAGTGCAAGATTGGTGAACACTGAAGCTTTCTTT. Translating gives CASARLVNTEAFF.